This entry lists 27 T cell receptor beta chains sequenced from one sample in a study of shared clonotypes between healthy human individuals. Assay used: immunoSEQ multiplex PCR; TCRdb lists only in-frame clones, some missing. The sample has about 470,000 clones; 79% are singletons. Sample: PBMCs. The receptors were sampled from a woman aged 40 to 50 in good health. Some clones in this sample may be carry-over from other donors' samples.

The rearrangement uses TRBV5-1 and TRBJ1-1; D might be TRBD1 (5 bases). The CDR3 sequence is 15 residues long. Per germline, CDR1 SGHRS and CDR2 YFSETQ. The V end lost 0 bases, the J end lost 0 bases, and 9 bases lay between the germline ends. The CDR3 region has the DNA TGCGCCAGCAGCTTGGGGGGGTCCATGAACACTGAAGCTTTCTTT. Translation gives CASSLGGSMNTEAFF.

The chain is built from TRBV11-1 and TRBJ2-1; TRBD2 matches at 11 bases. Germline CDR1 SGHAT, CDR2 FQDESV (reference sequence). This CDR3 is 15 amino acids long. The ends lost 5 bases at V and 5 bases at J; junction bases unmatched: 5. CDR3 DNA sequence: TGTGCCAGCAGCAGTGGACTAGCGGGCCACAATGAGCAGTTCTTC. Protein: CASSSGLAGHNEQFF.

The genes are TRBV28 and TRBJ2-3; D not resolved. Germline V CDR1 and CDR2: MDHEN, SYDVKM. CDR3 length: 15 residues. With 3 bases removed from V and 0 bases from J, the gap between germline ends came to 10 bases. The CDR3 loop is CASSLMGLSTDTQYF. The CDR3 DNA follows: TGTGCCAGCAGTTTGATGGGTCTTAGCACAGATACGCAGTATTTT.

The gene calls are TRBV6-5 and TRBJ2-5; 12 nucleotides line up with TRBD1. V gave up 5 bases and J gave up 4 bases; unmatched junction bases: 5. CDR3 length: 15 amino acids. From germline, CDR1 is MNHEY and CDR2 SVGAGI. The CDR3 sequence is CASSNRDRGRETQYF. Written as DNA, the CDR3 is TGTGCCAGCAGTAACCGGGACAGGGGGCGAGAGACCCAGTACTTC.

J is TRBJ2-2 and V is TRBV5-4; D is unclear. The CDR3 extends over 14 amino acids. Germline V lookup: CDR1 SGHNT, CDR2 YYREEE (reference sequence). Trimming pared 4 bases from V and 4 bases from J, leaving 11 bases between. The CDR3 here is CASSRRATTGELFF. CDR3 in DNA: TGTGCCAGCAGCCGCCGGGCCACCACCGGGGAGCTGTTTTTT.

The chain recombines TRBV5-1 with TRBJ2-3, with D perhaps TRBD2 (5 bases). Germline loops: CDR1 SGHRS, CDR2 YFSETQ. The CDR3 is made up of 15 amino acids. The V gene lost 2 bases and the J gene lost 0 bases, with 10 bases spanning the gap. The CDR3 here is CASSLGLPSTDTQYF. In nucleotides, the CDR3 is TGCGCCAGCAGCTTAGGACTTCCTAGCACAGATACGCAGTATTTT.

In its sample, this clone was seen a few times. The CDR3 DNA is TGCGCCAGCAGCTCACAGGGGGCAGGCAATGAGCAGTTCTTC. It codes for CASSSQGAGNEQFF. The chain recombines TRBV5-1 with TRBJ2-1; TRBD1 aligns across 9 bases. With 3 bases clipped from V and 6 bases from J, the junction kept 4 bases outside the gene matches. The germline CDR1 and CDR2 sequences are SGHRS and YFSETQ. The CDR3 spans 14 residues.

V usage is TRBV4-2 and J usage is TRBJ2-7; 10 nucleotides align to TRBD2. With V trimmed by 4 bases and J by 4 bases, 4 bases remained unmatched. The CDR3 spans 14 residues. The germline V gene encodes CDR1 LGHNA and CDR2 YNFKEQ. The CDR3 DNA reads TGTGCCAGCAGCCCGGGACTAGCGACGTACGAGCAGTACTTC. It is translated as CASSPGLATYEQYF.

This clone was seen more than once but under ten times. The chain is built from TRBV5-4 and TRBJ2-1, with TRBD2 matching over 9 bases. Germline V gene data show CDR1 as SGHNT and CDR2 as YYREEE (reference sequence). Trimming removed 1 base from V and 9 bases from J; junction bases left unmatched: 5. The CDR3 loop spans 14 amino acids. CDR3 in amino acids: CASSLTGTSREQFF. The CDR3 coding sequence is TGTGCCAGCAGCTTGACCGGGACTAGCCGTGAGCAGTTCTTC.

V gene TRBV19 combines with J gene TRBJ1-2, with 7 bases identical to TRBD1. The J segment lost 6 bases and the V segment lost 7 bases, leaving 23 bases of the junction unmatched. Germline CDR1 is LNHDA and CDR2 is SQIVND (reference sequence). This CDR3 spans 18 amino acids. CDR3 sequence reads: CASTSSPGQPAGGNGYTF. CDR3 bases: TGTGCCAGTACTTCATCCCCGGGACAGCCCGCCGGCGGAAATGGCTACACCTTC.

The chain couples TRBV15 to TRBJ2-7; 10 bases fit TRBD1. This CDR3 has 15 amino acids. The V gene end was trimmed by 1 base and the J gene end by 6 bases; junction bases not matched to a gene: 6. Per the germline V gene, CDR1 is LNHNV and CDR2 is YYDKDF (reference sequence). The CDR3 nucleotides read TGTGCCACCAGCAGAGGGGGGACAGGGGCAGGCGAGCAGTACTTC. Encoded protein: CATSRGGTGAGEQYF. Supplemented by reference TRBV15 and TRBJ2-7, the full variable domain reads DAMVIQNPRYQVTQFGKPVTLSCSQTLNHNVMYWYQQKSSQAPKLLFHYYDKDFNNEADTPDNFQSRRPNTSFCFLDIRSPGLGDTAMYLCATSRGGTGAGEQYFGPGTRLTVT.

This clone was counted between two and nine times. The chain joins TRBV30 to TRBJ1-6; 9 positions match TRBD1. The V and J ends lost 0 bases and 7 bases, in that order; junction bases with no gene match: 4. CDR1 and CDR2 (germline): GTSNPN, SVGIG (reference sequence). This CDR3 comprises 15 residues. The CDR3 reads CAWSVQGASNSPLHF. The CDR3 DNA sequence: TGTGCCTGGAGTGTACAGGGGGCCAGCAATTCACCCCTCCACTTT.

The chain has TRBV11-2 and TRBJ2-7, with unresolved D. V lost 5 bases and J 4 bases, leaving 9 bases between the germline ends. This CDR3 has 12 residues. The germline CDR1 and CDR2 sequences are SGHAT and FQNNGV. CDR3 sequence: CASSPNLYEQYF. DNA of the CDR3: TGTGCCAGCAGCCCCAACCTGTACGAGCAGTACTTC.

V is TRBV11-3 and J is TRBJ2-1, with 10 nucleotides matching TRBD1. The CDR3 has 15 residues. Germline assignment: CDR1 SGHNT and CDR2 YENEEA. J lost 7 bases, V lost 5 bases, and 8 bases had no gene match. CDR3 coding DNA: TGTGCCAGCAGCACCGGGACAGGGGAGTGGAATGAGCAGTTCTTC. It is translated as CASSTGTGEWNEQFF.

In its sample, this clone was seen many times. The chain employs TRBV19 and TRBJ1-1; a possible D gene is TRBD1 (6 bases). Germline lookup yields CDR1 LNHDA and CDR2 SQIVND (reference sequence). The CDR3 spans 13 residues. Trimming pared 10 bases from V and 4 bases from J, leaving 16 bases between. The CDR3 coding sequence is TGTGCCACCCAAACAGGGTCCCCCACTGAAGCTTTCTTT. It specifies CATQTGSPTEAFF.

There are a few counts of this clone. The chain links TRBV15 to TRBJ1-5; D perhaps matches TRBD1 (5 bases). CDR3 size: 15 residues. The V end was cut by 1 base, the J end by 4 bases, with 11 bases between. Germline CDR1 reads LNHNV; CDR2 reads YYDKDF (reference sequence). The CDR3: CATSRGQFINQPQHF. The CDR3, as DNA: TGTGCCACCAGCAGAGGACAGTTCATTAATCAGCCCCAGCATTTT.

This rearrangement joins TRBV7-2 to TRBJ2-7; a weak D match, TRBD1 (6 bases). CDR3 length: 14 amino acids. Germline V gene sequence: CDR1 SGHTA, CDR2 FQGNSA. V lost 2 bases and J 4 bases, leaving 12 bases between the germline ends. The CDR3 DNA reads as TGTGCCAGCAGCTTAATACAGGGACCTTACGAGCAGTACTTC. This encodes CASSLIQGPYEQYF.

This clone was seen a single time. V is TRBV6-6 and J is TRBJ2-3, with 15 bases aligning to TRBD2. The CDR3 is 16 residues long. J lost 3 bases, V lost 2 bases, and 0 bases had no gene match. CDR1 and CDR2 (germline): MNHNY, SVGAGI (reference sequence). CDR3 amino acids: CASSYGTSGRTDTQYF. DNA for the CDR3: TGTGCCAGCAGTTACGGGACTAGCGGGAGGACAGATACGCAGTATTTT.

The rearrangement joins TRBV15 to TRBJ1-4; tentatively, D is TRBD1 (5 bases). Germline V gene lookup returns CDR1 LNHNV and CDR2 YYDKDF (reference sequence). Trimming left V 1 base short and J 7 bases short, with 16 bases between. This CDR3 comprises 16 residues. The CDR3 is CATSRGDSSDTEKLFF. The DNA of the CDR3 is TGTGCCACCAGCAGAGGTGACAGCTCCGATACTGAAAAACTGTTTTTT. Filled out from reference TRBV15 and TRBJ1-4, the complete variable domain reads DAMVIQNPRYQVTQFGKPVTLSCSQTLNHNVMYWYQQKSSQAPKLLFHYYDKDFNNEADTPDNFQSRRPNTSFCFLDIRSPGLGDTAMYLCATSRGDSSDTEKLFFGSGTQLSVL.

This CDR3 reads CASSADRGVNNEQFF. The CDR3 DNA reads TGTGCCAGCTCAGCTGACAGGGGGGTGAACAATGAGCAGTTCTTC. The chain is built from TRBV18 and TRBJ2-1; 9 bases are shared with TRBD1. The CDR3 consists of 15 residues. Trimming at V came to 5 bases and at J to 5 bases, leaving 7 bases not matched to a gene. Germline CDR1 KGHSH, CDR2 LQKENI.

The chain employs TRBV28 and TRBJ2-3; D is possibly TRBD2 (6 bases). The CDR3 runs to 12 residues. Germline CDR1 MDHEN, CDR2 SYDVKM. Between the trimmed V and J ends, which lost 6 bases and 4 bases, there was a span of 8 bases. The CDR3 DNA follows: TGTGCCAGCAGCACTAGCCCAGATACGCAGTATTTT. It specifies CASSTSPDTQYF.

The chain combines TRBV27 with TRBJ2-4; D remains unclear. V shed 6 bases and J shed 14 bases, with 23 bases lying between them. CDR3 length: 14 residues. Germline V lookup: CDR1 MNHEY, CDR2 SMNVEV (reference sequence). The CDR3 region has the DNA TGTGCCAGCAGCTCCCCCGGCTTGCATGGGCGGAAGTACTTC. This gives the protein CASSSPGLHGRKYF.

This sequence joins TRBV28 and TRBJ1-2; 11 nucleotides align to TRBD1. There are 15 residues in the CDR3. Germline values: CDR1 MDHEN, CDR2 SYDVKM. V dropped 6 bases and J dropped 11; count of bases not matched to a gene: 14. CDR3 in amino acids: CASSPGTGGVIGYTF. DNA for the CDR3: TGTGCCAGCAGCCCCGGGACAGGGGGAGTGATCGGTTACACCTTC.

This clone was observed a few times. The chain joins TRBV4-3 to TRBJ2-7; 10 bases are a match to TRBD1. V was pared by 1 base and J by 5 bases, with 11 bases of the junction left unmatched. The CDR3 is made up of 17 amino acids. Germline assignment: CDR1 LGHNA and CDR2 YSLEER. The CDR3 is CASSQVLPGQGLDEQYF. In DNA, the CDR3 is TGCGCCAGCAGCCAAGTCTTACCGGGACAGGGGCTGGACGAGCAGTACTTC.

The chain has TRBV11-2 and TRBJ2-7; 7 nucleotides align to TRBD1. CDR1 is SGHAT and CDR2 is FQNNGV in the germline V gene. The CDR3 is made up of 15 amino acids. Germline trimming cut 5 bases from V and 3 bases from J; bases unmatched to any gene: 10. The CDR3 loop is CASSLNPGTDYEQYF. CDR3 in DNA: TGTGCCAGCAGCCTGAACCCCGGGACAGACTACGAGCAGTACTTC.

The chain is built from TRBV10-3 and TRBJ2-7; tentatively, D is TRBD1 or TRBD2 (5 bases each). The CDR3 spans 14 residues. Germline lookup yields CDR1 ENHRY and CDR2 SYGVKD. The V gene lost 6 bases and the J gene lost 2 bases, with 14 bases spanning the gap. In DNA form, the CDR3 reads TGTGCCATCAGGGACCGGGACGGGGCCTACGAGCAGTACTTC. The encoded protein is CAIRDRDGAYEQYF.

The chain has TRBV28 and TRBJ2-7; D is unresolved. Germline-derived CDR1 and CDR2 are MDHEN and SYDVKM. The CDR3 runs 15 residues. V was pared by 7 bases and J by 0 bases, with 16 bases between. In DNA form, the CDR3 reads TGTGCCAGCACCCTCCGACACTCGAGCTCCTACGAGCAGTACTTC. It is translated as CASTLRHSSSYEQYF. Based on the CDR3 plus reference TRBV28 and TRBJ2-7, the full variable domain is DVKVTQSSRYLVKRTGEKVFLECVQDMDHENMFWYRQDPGLGLRLIYFSYDVKMKEKGDIPEGYSVSREKKERFSLILESASTNQTSMYLCASTLRHSSSYEQYFGPGTRLTVT.